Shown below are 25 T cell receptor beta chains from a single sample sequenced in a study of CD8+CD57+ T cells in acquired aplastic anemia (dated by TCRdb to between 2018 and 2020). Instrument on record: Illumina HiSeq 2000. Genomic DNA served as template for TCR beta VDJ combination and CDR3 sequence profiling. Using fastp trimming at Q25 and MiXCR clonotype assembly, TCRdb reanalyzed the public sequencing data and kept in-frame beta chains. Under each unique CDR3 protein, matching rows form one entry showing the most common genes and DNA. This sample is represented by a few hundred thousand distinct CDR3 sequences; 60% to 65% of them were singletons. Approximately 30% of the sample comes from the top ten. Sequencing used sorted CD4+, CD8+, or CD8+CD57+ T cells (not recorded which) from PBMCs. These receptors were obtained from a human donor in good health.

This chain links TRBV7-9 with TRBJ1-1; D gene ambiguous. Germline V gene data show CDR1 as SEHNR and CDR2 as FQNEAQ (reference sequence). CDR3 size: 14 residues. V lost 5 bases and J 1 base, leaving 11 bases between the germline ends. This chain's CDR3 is CASSIVIGNTEAFF. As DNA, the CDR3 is TGTGCCAGCAGCATCGTTATAGGGAACACTGAAGCTTTCTTT. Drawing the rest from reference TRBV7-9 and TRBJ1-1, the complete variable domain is DTGVSQNPRHKITKRGQNVTFRCDPISEHNRLYWYRQTLGQGPEFLTYFQNEAQLEKSRLLSDRFSAERPKGSFSTLEIQRTEQGDSAMYLCASSIVIGNTEAFFGQGTRLTVV.

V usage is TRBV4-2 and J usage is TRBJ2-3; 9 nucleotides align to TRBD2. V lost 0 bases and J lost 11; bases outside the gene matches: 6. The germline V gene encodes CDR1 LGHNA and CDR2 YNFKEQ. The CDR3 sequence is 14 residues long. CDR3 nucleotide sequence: TGTGCCAGCAGCCAAGATCTAGCGGGGTCAGAGCAGTATTTT. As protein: CASSQDLAGSEQYF.

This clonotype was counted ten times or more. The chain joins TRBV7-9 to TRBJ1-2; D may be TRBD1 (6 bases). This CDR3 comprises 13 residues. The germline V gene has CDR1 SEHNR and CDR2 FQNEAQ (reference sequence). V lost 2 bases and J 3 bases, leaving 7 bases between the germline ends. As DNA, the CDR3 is TGTGCCAGCAGCTTATCAGGGGACTATGGCTACACCTTC. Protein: CASSLSGDYGYTF.

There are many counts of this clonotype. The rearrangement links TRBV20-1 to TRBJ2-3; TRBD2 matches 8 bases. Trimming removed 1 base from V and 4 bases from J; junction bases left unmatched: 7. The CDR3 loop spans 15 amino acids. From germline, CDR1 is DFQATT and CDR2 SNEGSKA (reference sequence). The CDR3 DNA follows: TGCAGTGCTAGAGCCCAGCGGGAGTTTCCAGATACGCAGTATTTT. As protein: CSARAQREFPDTQYF.

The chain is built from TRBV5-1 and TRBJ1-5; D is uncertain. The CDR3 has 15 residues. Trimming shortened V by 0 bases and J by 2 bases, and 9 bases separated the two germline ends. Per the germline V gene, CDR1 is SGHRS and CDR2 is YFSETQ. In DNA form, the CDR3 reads TGCGCCAGCAGCTTGGAGGGAATTGGCAATCAGCCCCAGCATTTT. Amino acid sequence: CASSLEGIGNQPQHF.

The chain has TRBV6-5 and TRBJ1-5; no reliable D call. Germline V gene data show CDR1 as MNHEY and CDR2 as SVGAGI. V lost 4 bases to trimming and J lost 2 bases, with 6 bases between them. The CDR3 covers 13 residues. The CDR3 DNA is TGTGCCAGCAGTTCTGCGCGCAATCAGCCCCAGCATTTT. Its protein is CASSSARNQPQHF.

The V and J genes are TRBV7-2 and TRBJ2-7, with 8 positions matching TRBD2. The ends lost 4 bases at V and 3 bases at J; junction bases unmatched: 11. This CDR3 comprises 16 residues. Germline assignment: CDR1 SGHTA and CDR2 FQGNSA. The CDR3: CASSSQWGLGVYEQYF. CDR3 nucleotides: TGTGCCAGCAGCTCCCAATGGGGACTAGGGGTCTACGAGCAGTACTTC.

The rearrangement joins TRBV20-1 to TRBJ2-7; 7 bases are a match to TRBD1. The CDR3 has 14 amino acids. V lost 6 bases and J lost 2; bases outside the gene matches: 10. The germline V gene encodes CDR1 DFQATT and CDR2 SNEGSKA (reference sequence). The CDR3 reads CSAPRGGGAYEQYF. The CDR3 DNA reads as TGCAGTGCCCCTCGAGGGGGCGGCGCCTACGAGCAGTACTTC.

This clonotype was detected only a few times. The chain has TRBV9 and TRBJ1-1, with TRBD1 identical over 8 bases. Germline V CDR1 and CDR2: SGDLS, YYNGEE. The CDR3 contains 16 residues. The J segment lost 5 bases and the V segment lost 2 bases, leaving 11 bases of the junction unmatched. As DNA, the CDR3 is TGTGCCAGCAGCGTCCTGACAGGGGCACCTCAGACTGAAGCTTTCTTT. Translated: CASSVLTGAPQTEAFF.

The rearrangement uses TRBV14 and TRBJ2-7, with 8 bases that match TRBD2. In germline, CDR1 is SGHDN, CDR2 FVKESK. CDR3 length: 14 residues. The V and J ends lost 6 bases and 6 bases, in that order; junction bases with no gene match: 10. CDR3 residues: CASSSDGGAGEQYF. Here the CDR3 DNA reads TGTGCCAGCAGTAGCGACGGGGGGGCTGGCGAGCAGTACTTC. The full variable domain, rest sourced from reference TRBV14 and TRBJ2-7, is EAGVTQFPSHSVIEKGQTVTLRCDPISGHDNLYWYRRVMGKEIKFLLHFVKESKQDESGMPNNRFLAERTGGTYSTLKVQPAELEDSGVYFCASSSDGGAGEQYFGPGTRLTVT.

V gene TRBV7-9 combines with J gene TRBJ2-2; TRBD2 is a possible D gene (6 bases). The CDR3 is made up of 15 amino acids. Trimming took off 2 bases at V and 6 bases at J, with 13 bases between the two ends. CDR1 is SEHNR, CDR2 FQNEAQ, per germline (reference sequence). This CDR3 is CASSLSAGRSGELFF. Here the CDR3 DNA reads TGTGCCAGCAGCTTATCGGCGGGAAGGTCCGGGGAGCTGTTTTTT.

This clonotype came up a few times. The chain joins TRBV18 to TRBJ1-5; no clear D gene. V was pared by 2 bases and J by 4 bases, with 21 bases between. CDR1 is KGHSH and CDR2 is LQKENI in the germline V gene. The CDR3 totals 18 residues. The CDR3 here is CASSPSIETRANNQPQHF. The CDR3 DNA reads TGTGCCAGCTCACCAAGTATCGAAACACGAGCAAATAATCAGCCCCAGCATTTT.

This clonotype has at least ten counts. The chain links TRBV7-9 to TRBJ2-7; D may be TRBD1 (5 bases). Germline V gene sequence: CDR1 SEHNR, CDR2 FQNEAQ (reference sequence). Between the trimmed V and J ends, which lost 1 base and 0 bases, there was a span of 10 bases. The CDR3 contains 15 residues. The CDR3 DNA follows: TGTGCCAGCAGCTTAGTTGTGGGGCTCTCCTACGAGCAGTACTTC. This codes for CASSLVVGLSYEQYF.

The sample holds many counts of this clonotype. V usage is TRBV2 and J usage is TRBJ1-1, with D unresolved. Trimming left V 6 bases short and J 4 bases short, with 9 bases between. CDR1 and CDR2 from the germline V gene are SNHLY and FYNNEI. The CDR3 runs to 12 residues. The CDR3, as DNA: TGTGCCAGCAGGGACGTTTCCACTGAAGCTTTCTTT. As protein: CASRDVSTEAFF.

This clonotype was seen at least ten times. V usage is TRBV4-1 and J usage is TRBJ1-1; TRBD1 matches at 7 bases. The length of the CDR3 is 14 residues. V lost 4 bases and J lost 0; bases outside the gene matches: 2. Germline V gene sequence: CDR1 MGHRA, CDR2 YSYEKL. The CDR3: CASSPQGLNTEAFF. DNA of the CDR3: TGCGCCAGCAGCCCACAGGGGTTGAACACTGAAGCTTTCTTT.

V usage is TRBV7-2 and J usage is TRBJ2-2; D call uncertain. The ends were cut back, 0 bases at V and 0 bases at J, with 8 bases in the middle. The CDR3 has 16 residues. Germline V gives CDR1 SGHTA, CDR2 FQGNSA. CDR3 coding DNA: TGTGCCAGCAGCTTAGCTCCCCCCCCGAACACCGGGGAGCTGTTTTTT. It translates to CASSLAPPPNTGELFF. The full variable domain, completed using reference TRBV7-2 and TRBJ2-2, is GAGVSQSPSNKVTEKGKDVELRCDPISGHTALYWYRQSLGQGLEFLIYFQGNSAPDKSGLPSDRFSAERTGGSVSTLTIQRTQQEDSAVYLCASSLAPPPNTGELFFGEGSRLTVL.

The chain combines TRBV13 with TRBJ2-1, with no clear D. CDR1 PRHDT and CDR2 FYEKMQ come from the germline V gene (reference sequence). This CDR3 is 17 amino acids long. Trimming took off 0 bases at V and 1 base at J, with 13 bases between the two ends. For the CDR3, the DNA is TGTGCCAGCAGCTTAGGGGGCCAAGGGTATTCCTACAATGAGCAGTTCTTC. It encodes CASSLGGQGYSYNEQFF.

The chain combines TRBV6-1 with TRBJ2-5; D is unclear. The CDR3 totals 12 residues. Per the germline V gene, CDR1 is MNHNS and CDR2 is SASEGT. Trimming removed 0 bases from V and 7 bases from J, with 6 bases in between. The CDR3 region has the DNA TGTGCCAGCAGTGAAGCGATGGTGACCCAGTACTTC. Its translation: CASSEAMVTQYF.

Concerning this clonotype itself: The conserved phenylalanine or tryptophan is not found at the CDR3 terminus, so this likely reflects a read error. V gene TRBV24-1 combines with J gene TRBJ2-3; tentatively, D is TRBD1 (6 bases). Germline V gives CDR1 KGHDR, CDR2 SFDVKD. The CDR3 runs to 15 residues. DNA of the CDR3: TGTTCCACCAGTGATCCCCAGGGGTTGACAGATACGCAGTATCTT. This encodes CSTSDPQGLTDTQYL.

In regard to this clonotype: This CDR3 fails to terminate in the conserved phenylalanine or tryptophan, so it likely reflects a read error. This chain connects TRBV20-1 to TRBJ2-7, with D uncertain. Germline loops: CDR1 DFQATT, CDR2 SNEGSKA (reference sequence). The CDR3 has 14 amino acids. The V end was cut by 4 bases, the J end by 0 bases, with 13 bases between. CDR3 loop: CSATPEADSYEQYL. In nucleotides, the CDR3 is TGCAGTGCTACCCCCGAGGCAGACTCCTACGAGCAGTACCTC.

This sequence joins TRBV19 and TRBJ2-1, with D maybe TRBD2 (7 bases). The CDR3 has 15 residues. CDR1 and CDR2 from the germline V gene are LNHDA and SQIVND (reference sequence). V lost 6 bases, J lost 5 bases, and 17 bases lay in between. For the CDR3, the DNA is TGTGCCAGTAGGTTGGGGGGCGGGGGAAACAATGAGCAGTTCTTC. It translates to CASRLGGGGNNEQFF.

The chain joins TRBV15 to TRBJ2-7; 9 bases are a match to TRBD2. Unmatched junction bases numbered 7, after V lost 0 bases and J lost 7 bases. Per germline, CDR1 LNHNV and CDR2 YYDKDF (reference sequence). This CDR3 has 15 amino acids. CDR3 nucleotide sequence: TGTGCCACCAGCAGAGATGGCGGGGGGGCCCGGGAGCAGTACTTC. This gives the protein CATSRDGGGAREQYF.

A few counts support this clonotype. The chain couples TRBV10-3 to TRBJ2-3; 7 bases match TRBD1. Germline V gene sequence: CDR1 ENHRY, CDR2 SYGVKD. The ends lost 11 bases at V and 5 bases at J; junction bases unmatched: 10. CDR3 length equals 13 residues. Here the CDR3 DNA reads TGTGCCTCGTTAGACAGGGAACTAGATACGCAGTATTTT. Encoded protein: CASLDRELDTQYF.

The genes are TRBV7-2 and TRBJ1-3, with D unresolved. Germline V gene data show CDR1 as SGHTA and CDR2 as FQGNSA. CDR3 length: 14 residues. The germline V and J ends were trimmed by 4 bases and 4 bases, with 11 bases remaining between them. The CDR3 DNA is TGTGCCAGCAGCTACACGGTCACAGGAAACACCATATATTTT. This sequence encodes CASSYTVTGNTIYF.

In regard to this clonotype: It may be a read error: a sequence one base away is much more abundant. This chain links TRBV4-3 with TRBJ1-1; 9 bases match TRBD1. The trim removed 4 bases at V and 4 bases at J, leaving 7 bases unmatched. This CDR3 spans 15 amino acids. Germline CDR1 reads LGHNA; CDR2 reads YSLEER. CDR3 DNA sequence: TGCGCCAGCAGCCCGAACAGGGGGCAGAGCACTGAAGCTTTCTTT. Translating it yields CASSPNRGQSTEAFF.